One sample yielded the 14 T cell receptor beta chains listed below, sequenced in a study of T cell clonality in common variable immunodeficiency. Study-wide results and caveats: Common variable immunodeficiency TCR beta sequences reportedly had fewer deletions and N-nucleotide insertions.

These TCRs are of unknown antigen specificity. The repertoire was sequenced with immunoSEQ multiplex PCR; TCRdb's copy has only in-frame clones and lacks some. The sample counts about 28,000 clones, none seen once; the ten largest own 3% to 3.5%. Source material: peripheral blood mononuclear cells. These TCRs come from a human donor with common variable immunodeficiency.

The sample holds many counts of this clone. The read ends 3 residues shy of where the CDR3 ends; the end is completed using the germline J gene. This chain joins TRBV5-4 and TRBJ2-7; 7 nucleotides align to TRBD2. In germline, CDR1 is SGHNT, CDR2 YYREEE (reference sequence). After removal of 4 bases from V and 2 bases from J, the junction contained 9 bases not matched to a gene. The CDR3 length is 15 residues. This CDR3 reads CASSPGVAGAYEQYF. The CDR3 bases that were read are TGTGCCAGCAGCCCGGGTGTGGCGGGGGCCTACGAG.

Turning to this clone: With the read ending 3 residues before the CDR3 end, the germline J gene is used to fill in that end. The chain uses TRBV7-9 and TRBJ1-1, with D perhaps matching TRBD1 (5 bases). The V gene's germline CDR1 is SEHNR and CDR2 FQNEAQ (reference sequence). Trimming stripped 0 bases from V and 6 bases from J, with 14 bases between. The CDR3 totals 15 residues. Partial CDR3 DNA: TGTGCCAGCAGCTTAGCGGCAGGGAGGGTCGCTGAA. Translated: CASSLAAGRVAE. The CDR3 in full is CASSLAAGRVAEAFF. Drawing the rest from reference TRBV7-9 and TRBJ1-1, the complete variable domain is DTGVSQNPRHKITKRGQNVTFRCDPISEHNRLYWYRQTLGQGPEFLTYFQNEAQLEKSRLLSDRFSAERPKGSFSTLEIQRTEQGDSAMYLCASSLAAGRVAEAFFGQGTRLTVV.

This clone came up a few times. The CDR3 end is not reached by the read, which stops 3 residues before it; the germline J gene fills it in. The chain combines TRBV7-9 with TRBJ1-6; tentatively, D is TRBD1 (5 bases). Trimming removed 2 bases from V and 6 bases from J, with 11 bases in between. Germline assignment: CDR1 SEHNR and CDR2 FQNEAQ (reference sequence). The CDR3 consists of 15 residues. CDR3 in amino acids: CASSLKTAFNSPLHF. CDR3 DNA (partial): TGTGCCAGCAGCTTAAAGACAGCCTTTAATTCACCC.

This clone was detected only a few times. The read halts 3 residues ahead of the CDR3 end, with the missing end drawn from the germline J gene. The rearrangement links TRBV7-6 to TRBJ2-7; 9 bases are a match to TRBD1. The trim removed 1 base at V and 5 bases at J, leaving 3 bases unmatched. CDR1 is SGHVS, CDR2 FNYEAQ, per germline. The CDR3 spans 14 residues. The CDR3 loop is CASSLGDRVHEQYF. CDR3 DNA (partial): TGTGCCAGCAGCTTAGGGGACAGGGTTCACGAG.

Comments on this clone: The CDR3 is cut off 3 residues early in the read; its end comes from the germline J gene. The chain links TRBV18 to TRBJ1-6; 8 bases agree with TRBD1. With 4 bases clipped from V and 8 bases from J, the junction kept 7 bases outside the gene matches. Germline V gives CDR1 KGHSH, CDR2 LQKENI. The CDR3 has 15 amino acids. CDR3 sequence reads: CASSLSGGFYSPLHF. Incomplete CDR3 DNA: TGTGCCAGCTCACTGTCAGGGGGCTTTTATTCACCC.

This clone was detected a few times. The sequenced fragment ends 3 residues before the CDR3 boundary, so the rest is inferred from the germline J gene. This rearrangement joins TRBV30 to TRBJ2-7; D possibly corresponds to TRBD1 (5 bases). Germline assignment: CDR1 GTSNPN and CDR2 SVGIG (reference sequence). The CDR3 is 15 amino acids. The V end was cut by 0 bases, the J end by 3 bases, with 15 bases between. The sequenced part of the CDR3 DNA is TGTGCCTGGAGTGTAGGGCTAGACAGCCTCTACGAG. It specifies CAWSVGLDSLYE. The complete CDR3 reads CAWSVGLDSLYEQYF.

The CDR3 loop is CASSPRGRYGNQPQHF. CDR3 bases read: TGTGCCAGTAGTCCCAGGGGCAGGTATGGAAATCAGCCC. The chain joins TRBV19 to TRBJ1-5; D perhaps matches TRBD1 (6 bases). Coverage ceases 3 residues before the CDR3 finishes, and the germline J gene fills in the end. The germline V gene encodes CDR1 LNHDA and CDR2 SQIVND (reference sequence). Trimming left V 5 bases short and J 4 bases short, with 18 bases between. The CDR3 covers 16 residues.

This clone was observed a few times. Read data end 3 residues before the CDR3 end; the end is taken from the germline J gene. The chain recombines TRBV7-8 with TRBJ2-5; 9 nucleotides line up with TRBD2. This CDR3 region has 13 residues. Germline CDR1 and CDR2: SGHVS and FQNEAQ. Unmatched junction bases numbered 6, after V lost 8 bases and J lost 5 bases. CDR3 residues: CASARGGVETQYF. Incomplete CDR3 DNA: TGTGCCAGCGCGCGGGGGGGCGTCGAGACC. The full variable domain, in which reference TRBV7-8 and TRBJ2-5 provide the parts outside the CDR3, is GAGVSQSPRYKVAKRGQDVALRCDPISGHVSLFWYQQALGQGPEFLTYFQNEAQLDKSGLPSDRFFAERPEGSVSTLKIQRTQQEDSAVYLCASARGGVETQYFGPGTRLLVL.

In its sample, this clone was seen many times. Read sequence stops 3 residues before the CDR3 end, and the germline J gene provides the missing end. The chain is built from TRBV20-1 and TRBJ2-2; 12 nucleotides align to TRBD1. The length of the CDR3 is 14 residues. Germline lookup yields CDR1 DFQATT and CDR2 SNEGSKA (reference sequence). V shed 6 bases and J 8 bases; nucleotides not matched to a gene: 7. Here the CDR3 reads CSALGTGGVGELFF. The sequenced part of the CDR3 DNA is TGCAGTGCGCTCGGGACAGGGGGCGTTGGGGAG.

In the case of this clone: The read stops 3 residues short of the end of the CDR3; the missing end is completed from the germline J gene. The chain combines TRBV7-3 with TRBJ2-3; D perhaps matches TRBD2 (7 bases). Germline V gene data show CDR1 as SGHTA and CDR2 as FQGTGA. This CDR3 region has 16 residues. Deletions cut 5 bases from V and 0 bases from J, with 15 bases between. The CDR3: CASSLMGGPSTDTQYF. CDR3 bases read: TGTGCCAGCAGCCTTATGGGGGGGCCTAGCACAGATACG.

To note about this clone: The read ends 3 residues before the CDR3 terminus; that terminus is restored from the germline J gene. The chain combines TRBV6-2 or TRBV6-3 with TRBJ2-7, with 8 bases that match TRBD2. V dropped 6 bases and J dropped 3; count of bases not matched to a gene: 10. This CDR3 has 15 residues. Germline lookup yields CDR1 MNHEY and CDR2 SVGEGT. The CDR3 is CASRPRGTSLYEQYF. Incomplete CDR3 DNA: TGTGCCAGCAGGCCTCGGGGGACTAGTCTCTACGAG.

This clone was counted a few times. The CDR3 extends 3 residues past the end of the read, so its final part is completed from the germline J gene. The J gene is TRBJ2-7, the V gene TRBV7-6; D may be TRBD1 (6 bases). Per the germline V gene, CDR1 is SGHVS and CDR2 is FNYEAQ. The CDR3 contains 14 residues. Trimming removed 5 bases from V and 5 bases from J, with 16 bases in between. CDR3 in amino acids: CASSPWTDSHEQYF. CDR3 bases read: TGTGCCAGCAGCCCCTGGACGGACAGCCACGAG.

This clone ranks as medium-sized. Sequencing ends 3 residues short of the CDR3 end; the germline J gene provides the rest. V gene TRBV7-3 combines with J gene TRBJ2-3, with 8 bases fitting TRBD2. Germline V gene lookup returns CDR1 SGHTA and CDR2 FQGTGA. The CDR3 has 14 amino acids. With V trimmed by 5 bases and J by 4 bases, 5 bases remained unmatched. CDR3 loop: CASSHGLAADTQYF. CDR3 DNA, as far as it was read: TGTGCCAGCAGCCACGGACTAGCTGCAGATACG. The full variable domain, its missing parts supplied by reference TRBV7-3 and TRBJ2-3, is GAGVSQTPSNKVTEKGKYVELRCDPISGHTALYWYRQSLGQGPEFLIYFQGTGAADDSGLPNDRFFAVRPEGSVSTLKIQRTERGDSAVYLCASSHGLAADTQYFGPGTRLTVL.

About this clone itself: The read is 3 residues too short to cover the CDR3 end, so that end is filled in from the germline J gene. J is TRBJ2-1 and V is TRBV19, with 7 bases matching TRBD2. V trimming: 3 bases; J trimming: 9 bases; junction bases outside the gene matches: 8. The CDR3 is 14 amino acids. CDR1 and CDR2 from the germline V gene are LNHDA and SQIVND (reference sequence). CDR3 DNA (partial): TGTGCCAGTAGTATCGAGCGAGGGAGGGGTGAG. This gives the protein CASSIERGRGE. In full, the CDR3 is CASSIERGRGEQFF.